This T cell receptor (beta chain) appears in the sequencing data of a study of cytomegalovirus exposure and HLA in healthy donors. In the PCR, 60 Vbeta and 13 Jbeta primers were used. Generated by immunoSEQ multiplex PCR, the TCRdb table keeps only in-frame clones and is missing some. The table includes some 130,000 clones, roughly 78% detected once. Study-level findings and limits: Links to common viral pathogens appeared, in a later analysis, for several of the most significant clusters. Using the classifier, cytomegalovirus status was reportedly diagnosed with high specificity and sensitivity. The study carried out a later analysis of TCR beta sequences. It associated around 17,000 of them with specific HLA alleles at a false discovery rate of 0.05. Analysis was carried out at a later point, and it linked a missense DCLRE1C variant to TCR beta V- and J-gene trimming.

On this clone: The antigen remains unidentified.

CDR1 and CDR2 from the germline V gene are SGHNT and YYREEE (reference sequence). Trimming took 0 bases from V and 4 from J, leaving 13 bases between them. This CDR3 has 16 residues. The source material was PBMCs. The chain is built from TRBV5-4 and TRBJ2-2; possibly TRBD2 for D (6 bases). The sequence was collected from a man aged 40-50 years in good health and CMV-seropositive. CDR3 residues: CASSLGTGRGTGELFF. In nucleotides, the CDR3 is TGTGCCAGCAGCTTGGGCACCGGGAGAGGCACCGGGGAGCTGTTTTTT. Filled out from reference TRBV5-4 and TRBJ2-2, the complete variable domain reads ETGVTQSPTHLIKTRGQQVTLRCSSQSGHNTVSWYQQALGQGPQFIFQYYREEENGRGNFPPRFSGLQFPNYSSELNVNALELDDSALYLCASSLGTGRGTGELFFGEGSRLTVL.